Following are 2 T cell receptor beta chains from one sample sequenced in a study of regulatory T cells in long-lasting Graves disease. Construction of the TCR beta libraries employed iRepertoire HTBI primers in conjunction with Arm-PCR of CDR3 regions. MiXCR, run by TCRdb on the multiplex PCR reads, gives a single entry per CDR3 protein. The sample consists of about 400,000 distinct CDR3 sequences, around 15% of them appearing once. Noted time point: newly diagnosed GD, antithyroid drugs for less than 3 months. PBMCs provided the RNA from which the TCR library was made. These data also formed part of another study, on T cells in Graves' hyperthyroidism and ophthalmopathy.

The input for sequencing was peripheral blood mononuclear cells (PBMCs), taken at new diagnosis, from a patient treated with antithyroid drugs. All receptors derive from a young woman with Graves disease.

This clonotype was recorded many times. The chain uses TRBV12-3 or TRBV12-4 and TRBJ1-1; D might be TRBD1 (6 bases). This CDR3 spans 15 amino acids. The V and J ends lost 3 bases and 1 base respectively, with 12 bases between them. In nucleotides, the CDR3 is TGTGCCAGCAGTTTTGCGGGGGCCCCGAACACTGAAGCTTTCTTT. The encoded protein is CASSFAGAPNTEAFF.

The chain has TRBV20-1 and TRBJ2-7; D is possibly TRBD1 (5 bases). Germline CDR1 DFQATT, CDR2 SNEGSKA (reference sequence). The CDR3 runs 14 residues. Trimming removed 3 bases at V and 6 bases at J, with 18 bases between. The CDR3 is CSARLRGTPGEQYF. The CDR3 DNA follows: TGCAGTGCTAGGTTAAGGGGTACCCCGGGCGAGCAGTACTTC.